This note documents a single T cell receptor (beta chain) sequence. The CDR3 is 12 amino acids. Per the germline V gene, CDR1 is SGHRS and CDR2 is YFSETQ. V lost 4 bases and J lost 11; bases outside the gene matches: 8. The sample belongs to a study of cytomegalovirus exposure and HLA in healthy donors. Both 60 Vbeta primers and 13 Jbeta primers went into the PCR. Using immunoSEQ multiplex PCR, the repertoire was profiled, and TCRdb retains in-frame clones only, with some absent. The table lists around 100,000 clones, 60% to 75% of them singletons, with 11% in the top ten. This chain joins TRBV5-1 and TRBJ1-2; the match to TRBD1 covers 7 bases. The TCR sequence derives from a man in his forties or fifties in good health and CMV-seropositive. Sequenced sample: PBMCs. For the CDR3, the DNA is TGCGCCAGCAGCCTCGACAGGGTTTTATACACCTTC. The encoded protein is CASSLDRVLYTF.